This record covers a single TCR beta chain. Antigen specificity is unknown. The data were obtained in a study of cytomegalovirus exposure and HLA in healthy donors. The wider study: The study's early data release held about 77 million unique TCRs from HLA-typed donors.

V shed 1 base, J shed 7 bases, and the junction held 2 bases outside the gene matches. Germline V gene data show CDR1 as SEHNR and CDR2 as FQNEAQ (reference sequence). This CDR3 comprises 15 residues. PCR employed 60 Vbeta and 13 Jbeta primers. In the study's own analysis: An analysis that came later counted around 80 million unique TCR beta chains, some 11 million shared. The method was immunoSEQ multiplex PCR; TCRdb's version includes in-frame clones alone and lacks a portion of them. V and J calls plus clone size are reproduced from that table; the DNA served to infer D and trimming. The table lists 90,000 to 120,000 clones, roughly 85% of them singletons, with approximately 3% in the top ten. Study observations and caveats: Among TCR beta chains of equal frequency, HLA-associated ones were more clonally expanded in a later analysis.

The J gene is TRBJ2-1, the V gene TRBV7-9, with 12 bases that match TRBD2. This clonotype originated in a woman aged 40 to 50 in good health and CMV-seronegative. Sequenced material: PBMCs. The CDR3 spells CASSLVLAGGNEQFF. CDR3 bases: TGTGCCAGCAGCTTAGTACTAGCGGGGGGTAATGAGCAGTTCTTC.